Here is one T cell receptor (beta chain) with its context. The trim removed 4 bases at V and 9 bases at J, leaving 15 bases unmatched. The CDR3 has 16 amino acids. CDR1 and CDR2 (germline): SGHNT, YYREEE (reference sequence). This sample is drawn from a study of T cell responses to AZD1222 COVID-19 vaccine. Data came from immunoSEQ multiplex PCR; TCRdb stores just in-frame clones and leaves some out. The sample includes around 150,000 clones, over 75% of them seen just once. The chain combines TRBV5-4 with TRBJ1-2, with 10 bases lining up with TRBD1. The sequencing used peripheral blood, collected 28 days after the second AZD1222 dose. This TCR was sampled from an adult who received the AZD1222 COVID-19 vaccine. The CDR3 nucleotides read TGTGCCAGCAGCCGCGGACAGGGGGAACTGGTTGGGAGCTACACCTTC. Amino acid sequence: CASSRGQGELVGSYTF.